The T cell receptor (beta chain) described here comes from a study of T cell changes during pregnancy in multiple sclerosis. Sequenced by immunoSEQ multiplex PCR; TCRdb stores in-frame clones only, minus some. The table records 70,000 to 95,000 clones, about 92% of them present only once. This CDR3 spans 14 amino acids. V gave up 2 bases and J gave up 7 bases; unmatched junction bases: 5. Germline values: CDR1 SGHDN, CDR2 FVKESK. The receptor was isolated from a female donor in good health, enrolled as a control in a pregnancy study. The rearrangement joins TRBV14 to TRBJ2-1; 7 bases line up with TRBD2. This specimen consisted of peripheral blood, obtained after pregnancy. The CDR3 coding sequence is TGTGCCAGCAGCCAACGGGGAGGGATGAATGAGCAGTTCTTC. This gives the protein CASSQRGGMNEQFF.